The 20 T cell receptor beta chains reported below all come from one sample, sequenced in a study of T cell responses to AZD1222 COVID-19 vaccine. TCRdb's copy holds only in-frame clones and misses some; the assay was immunoSEQ multiplex PCR. The top ten hold around 3.2% of the sample, which has 150,000 to 170,000 clones, about 88% seen once. The specimen was peripheral blood, collected on day 0 of AZD1222 vaccination. These receptors were obtained from an adult in good health.

The chain couples TRBV18 to TRBJ2-3, with 11 bases lining up with TRBD2. The CDR3 extends over 17 amino acids. The germline gives CDR1 KGHSH, CDR2 LQKENI. V lost 3 bases to trimming and J lost 6 bases; unmatched junction nucleotides: 11. CDR3 loop: CASSPRPLAGGGDTQYF. CDR3 DNA: TGTGCCAGCTCACCGCGGCCGCTAGCGGGGGGTGGCGATACGCAGTATTTT.

The chain recombines TRBV5-8 with TRBJ1-5; D not certain. V dropped 4 bases and J dropped 7 bases, with 18 bases sitting between them. The CDR3 extends over 15 amino acids. The V gene's germline CDR1 is SGHTS and CDR2 YDEGEE. For the CDR3, the DNA is TGTGCCAGCAGCCGCCGGAGCCGGGCAAGACAGCCCCAGCATTTT. Amino acid sequence: CASSRRSRARQPQHF.

The rearrangement uses TRBV5-4 and TRBJ1-4; D gene uncertain. Between the trimmed V and J ends, which lost 4 bases and 3 bases, there was a span of 10 bases. Germline CDR1 SGHNT, CDR2 YYREEE (reference sequence). CDR3 length: 14 residues. The DNA for the CDR3 is TGTGCCAGCAGCGAGGGAGTGTCTAATGAAAAACTGTTTTTT. Its translation is CASSEGVSNEKLFF.

The CDR3 spells CASTRDESQGDQPQHF. The CDR3 nucleotides are TGTGCCAGCACCAGGGATGAATCACAGGGGGATCAGCCCCAGCATTTT. The chain carries TRBV21-1 and TRBJ1-5; the table's D gene call, TRBD1, was not cross checked with the DNA. TRBV21-1 is given as a pseudogene. The CDR3 contains 16 residues.

The chain has TRBV18 and TRBJ1-6; the match to TRBD1 covers 7 bases. J lost 8 bases, V lost 4 bases, and 14 bases had no gene match. CDR3 size: 17 residues. In germline, CDR1 is KGHSH, CDR2 LQKENI. The CDR3 nucleotides are TGTGCCAGCTCACAGAGTATAACAGGGGACGGGGATTCACCCCTCCACTTT. This sequence encodes CASSQSITGDGDSPLHF.

The rearrangement joins TRBV20-1 to TRBJ2-1, with a weak D call TRBD1 (5 bases). V shed 3 bases and J shed 0 bases, with 15 bases lying between them. CDR1 is DFQATT and CDR2 is SNEGSKA in the germline V gene (reference sequence). The length of the CDR3 is 16 residues. The CDR3, as DNA: TGCAGTGCTAGTAGAACAGGTCTCCTCTCCTACAATGAGCAGTTCTTC. This translates into CSASRTGLLSYNEQFF.

J is TRBJ1-1 and V is TRBV6-5, with unresolved D. CDR3 length equals 15 residues. With 0 bases removed from V and 4 bases from J, the gap between germline ends came to 12 bases. Germline V gene data show CDR1 as MNHEY and CDR2 as SVGAGI. CDR3 residues: CASSYSRTKGTEAFF. The DNA of the CDR3 is TGTGCCAGCAGTTACTCGCGTACAAAGGGCACTGAAGCTTTCTTT.

This chain links TRBV7-2 with TRBJ2-7; 8 nucleotides agree with TRBD2. J lost 4 bases, V lost 1 base, and 6 bases had no gene match. Germline CDR1 is SGHTA and CDR2 is FQGNSA. The length of the CDR3 is 15 residues. The CDR3 region is CASSLVRGGEYEQYF. The CDR3 coding sequence is TGTGCCAGCAGCTTAGTACGGGGGGGCGAATACGAGCAGTACTTC.

This clone is a singleton in its sample. The chain links TRBV19 to TRBJ2-2; possibly TRBD1 for D (6 bases). The CDR3 contains 16 residues. V was shortened by 5 bases and J by 6 bases, with 19 bases between the two germline ends. CDR1 is LNHDA, CDR2 SQIVND, per germline (reference sequence). CDR3 amino acids: CASSPKTGRVSGELFF. In DNA, the CDR3 is TGTGCCAGTAGTCCCAAGACAGGACGGGTGTCCGGGGAGCTGTTTTTT.

The rearrangement joins TRBV3-1 (or the pseudogene TRBV3-2) to TRBJ2-3; possibly TRBD2 for D (7 bases). V was shortened by 4 bases and J by 5 bases, with 13 bases between the two germline ends. CDR3 length equals 14 residues. The V gene's germline CDR1 is LGHDT and CDR2 YNNKEL (reference sequence). The CDR3 DNA is TGTGCCAGCAGCCGAGGGGGGGCTGAAGATACGCAGTATTTT. This translates into CASSRGGAEDTQYF.

This clone has just a few counts. This rearrangement joins TRBV5-6 to TRBJ2-7; D gene unclear. The CDR3 is 15 residues long. From germline, CDR1 is SGHDT and CDR2 YYEEEE. Trimming left V 2 bases short and J 0 bases short, with 12 bases between. Here the CDR3 reads CASSFRVLSSYEQYF. Here the CDR3 DNA reads TGTGCCAGCAGCTTTAGGGTCTTGAGCTCCTACGAGCAGTACTTC. Full variable domain (outside the CDR3, taken from reference TRBV5-6 and TRBJ2-7): DAGVTQSPTHLIKTRGQQVTLRCSPKSGHDTVSWYQQALGQGPQFIFQYYEEEERQRGNFPDRFSGHQFPNYSSELNVNALLLGDSALYLCASSFRVLSSYEQYFGPGTRLTVT.

This clone came up a few times. This chain links TRBV7-2 with TRBJ1-6; D unclear. Germline V gives CDR1 SGHTA, CDR2 FQGNSA. The V and J ends lost 5 bases and 0 bases respectively, with 5 bases between them. This CDR3 is 14 amino acids long. The CDR3 nucleotides read TGTGCCAGCAGCAAGAGCTCCTATAATTCACCCCTCCACTTT. Encoded protein: CASSKSSYNSPLHF.

This sequence joins TRBV7-2 and TRBJ1-6; D may be TRBD1 (5 bases). Trimming stripped 5 bases from V and 14 bases from J, with 19 bases between. The CDR3 sequence is 14 residues long. Germline CDR1 SGHTA, CDR2 FQGNSA. The DNA for the CDR3 is TGTGCCAGCAGCCCGACTTTATCGGGGGTCACCCTCCACTTT. Its translation is CASSPTLSGVTLHF.

This rearrangement joins TRBV7-6 to TRBJ1-1, with D unresolved. The CDR3 runs to 15 residues. V was shortened by 1 base and J by 3 bases, with 12 bases between the two germline ends. Germline-derived CDR1 and CDR2 are SGHVS and FNYEAQ. CDR3 sequence (DNA): TGTGCCAGCAGCTTAGATCCGGGAGGCGACACTGAAGCTTTCTTT. It encodes CASSLDPGGDTEAFF.

The chain is built from TRBV2 and TRBJ1-2; TRBD1 matches at 11 bases. After removal of 0 bases from V and 7 bases from J, the junction contained 7 bases not matched to a gene. Germline V gene lookup returns CDR1 SNHLY and CDR2 FYNNEI. The CDR3 is 16 residues long. The CDR3, as DNA: TGTGCCAGCAGTGAAGCGCTTCGGGACAGGGGGTCTGGCTACACCTTC. Its protein product is CASSEALRDRGSGYTF.

The chain joins TRBV19 to TRBJ1-2; possibly TRBD1 for D (6 bases). The CDR3 length is 12 residues. V was cut by 1 base and J by 12 bases, with 12 bases left in between. Germline V gene sequence: CDR1 LNHDA, CDR2 SQIVND (reference sequence). The CDR3 nucleotides read TGTGCCAGTAGTATAGCTCCAGGGGAAAACACCTTC. Protein sequence: CASSIAPGENTF.

This chain links TRBV6-2 or TRBV6-3 with TRBJ2-5; D gene unclear. V lost 0 bases to trimming and J lost 5 bases, with 19 bases between them. Germline CDR1 MNHEY, CDR2 SVGEGT. This CDR3 contains 17 residues. The CDR3: CASSYSTKRTQRETQYF. CDR3 DNA sequence: TGTGCCAGCAGTTACTCAACTAAAAGGACCCAACGGGAGACCCAGTACTTC.

This clone was found many times. The gene calls are TRBV19 and TRBJ1-1, with unresolved D. The CDR3 totals 11 residues. V shed 7 bases and J shed 1 base, with 4 bases lying between them. Germline V gene sequence: CDR1 LNHDA, CDR2 SQIVND (reference sequence). CDR3 region: CASNRNTEAFF. For the CDR3, the DNA is TGTGCCAGTAACCGGAACACTGAAGCTTTCTTT.

V usage is TRBV28 and J usage is TRBJ2-7, with TRBD2 as a possible D gene (5 bases). CDR3 length: 11 amino acids. Germline loops: CDR1 MDHEN, CDR2 SYDVKM. V lost 8 bases and J 8 bases, leaving 13 bases between the germline ends. The CDR3 region has the DNA TGTGCCAGCGGTGACGGGATGCAGCAGTACTTC. Its translation is CASGDGMQQYF.

V usage is TRBV19 and J usage is TRBJ2-1; 10 positions match TRBD2. The germline CDR1 and CDR2 sequences are LNHDA and SQIVND (reference sequence). The CDR3 has 16 residues. V lost 3 bases to trimming and J lost 5 bases; unmatched junction nucleotides: 7. The chain's CDR3 is CASSIGTLAGNNEQFF. DNA of the CDR3: TGTGCCAGTAGTATTGGGACACTAGCGGGGAACAATGAGCAGTTCTTC.